The clone carrying this T cell receptor (beta chain) came up once. These data come from a study of blood T cell repertoires in COVID-19. Study as a whole: The study drew acute and convalescent COVID-19 samples from the United States, Italy and Spain. T cells, B-cell-depleted T cells, or PBMCs provided the cDNA or gDNA that served as material.

The CDR3 consists of 14 residues. V was trimmed by 3 bases and J by 6 bases, leaving 16 bases between them. The germline gives CDR1 SGHRS, CDR2 YFSETQ. Original handling: Amplification with reference gene primers provided the estimates of nucleated cell counts. Clones were read by immunoSEQ multiplex PCR, and TCRdb kept only the in-frame ones, dropping some. V and J calls and clone size follow that table, whereas D and trimming were derived from the DNA. The table has more than 200,000 clones, roughly 86% seen once. The receptor was isolated from a human donor in a cohort sampled during active COVID-19. Specimen: peripheral blood. V and J are TRBV5-1 and TRBJ2-7; TRBD1 is a possible D gene (5 bases). CDR3 residues: CASSSSQGQSEQYF. DNA for the CDR3: TGCGCCAGCAGCTCATCCCAGGGTCAGAGCGAGCAGTACTTC. Full variable domain (rest looked up from reference TRBV5-1 and TRBJ2-7): KAGVTQTPRYLIKTRGQQVTLSCSPISGHRSVSWYQQTPGQGLQFLFEYFSETQRNKGNFPGRFSGRQFSNSRSEMNVSTLELGDSALYLCASSSSQGQSEQYFGPGTRLTVT.